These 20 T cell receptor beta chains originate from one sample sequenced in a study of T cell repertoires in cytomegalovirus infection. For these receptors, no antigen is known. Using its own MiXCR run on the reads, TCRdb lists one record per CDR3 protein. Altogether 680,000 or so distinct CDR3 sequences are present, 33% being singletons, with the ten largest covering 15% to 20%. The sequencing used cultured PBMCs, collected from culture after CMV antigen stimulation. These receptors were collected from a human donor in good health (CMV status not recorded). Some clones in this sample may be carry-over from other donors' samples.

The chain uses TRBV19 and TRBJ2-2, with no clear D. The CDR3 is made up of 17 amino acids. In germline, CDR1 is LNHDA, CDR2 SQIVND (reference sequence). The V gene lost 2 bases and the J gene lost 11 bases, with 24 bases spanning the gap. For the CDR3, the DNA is TGTGCCAGTAGTATACCCTGGACCGAAGGTTTGAACGGAGAGCTGTTTTTT. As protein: CASSIPWTEGLNGELFF.

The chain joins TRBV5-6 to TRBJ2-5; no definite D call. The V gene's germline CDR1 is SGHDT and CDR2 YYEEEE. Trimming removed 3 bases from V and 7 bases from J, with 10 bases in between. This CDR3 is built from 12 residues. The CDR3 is CASSSRLRTQYF. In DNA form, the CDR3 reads TGTGCCAGCAGCTCCCGACTGAGGACCCAGTACTTC.

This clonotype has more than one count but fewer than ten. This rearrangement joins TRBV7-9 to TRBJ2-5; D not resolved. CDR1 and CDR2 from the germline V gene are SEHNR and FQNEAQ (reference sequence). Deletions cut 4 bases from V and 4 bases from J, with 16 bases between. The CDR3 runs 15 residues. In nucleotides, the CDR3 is TGTGCCAGCAGCTCCATACGTCCTTCGGGAGAGACCCAGTACTTC. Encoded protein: CASSSIRPSGETQYF. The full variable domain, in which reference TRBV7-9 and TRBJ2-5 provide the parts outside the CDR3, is DTGVSQNPRHKITKRGQNVTFRCDPISEHNRLYWYRQTLGQGPEFLTYFQNEAQLEKSRLLSDRFSAERPKGSFSTLEIQRTEQGDSAMYLCASSSIRPSGETQYFGPGTRLLVL.

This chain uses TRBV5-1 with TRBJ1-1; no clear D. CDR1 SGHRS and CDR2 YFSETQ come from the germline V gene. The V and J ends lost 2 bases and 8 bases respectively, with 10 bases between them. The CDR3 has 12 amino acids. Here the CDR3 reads CASSFDGSEAFF. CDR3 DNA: TGCGCCAGCAGCTTTGACGGATCAGAAGCTTTCTTT.

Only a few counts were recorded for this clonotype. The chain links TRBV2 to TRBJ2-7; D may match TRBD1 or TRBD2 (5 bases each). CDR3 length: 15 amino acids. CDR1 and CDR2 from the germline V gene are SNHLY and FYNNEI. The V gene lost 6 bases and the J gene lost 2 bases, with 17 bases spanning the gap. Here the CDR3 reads CASRDQGPSTYEQYF. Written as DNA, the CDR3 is TGTGCCAGCAGGGACCAGGGACCATCCACCTACGAGCAGTACTTC. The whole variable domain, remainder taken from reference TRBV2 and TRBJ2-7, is EPEVTQTPSHQVTQMGQEVILRCVPISNHLYFYWYRQILGQKVEFLVSFYNNEISEKSEIFDDQFSVERPDGSNFTLKIRSTKLEDSAMYFCASRDQGPSTYEQYFGPGTRLTVT.

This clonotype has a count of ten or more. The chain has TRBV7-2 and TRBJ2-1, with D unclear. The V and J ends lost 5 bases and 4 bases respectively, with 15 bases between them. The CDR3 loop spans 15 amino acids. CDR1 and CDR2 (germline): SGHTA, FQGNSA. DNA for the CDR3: TGTGCCAGCAGCCGCGCTTTGGGCACATACAATGAGCAGTTCTTC. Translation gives CASSRALGTYNEQFF.

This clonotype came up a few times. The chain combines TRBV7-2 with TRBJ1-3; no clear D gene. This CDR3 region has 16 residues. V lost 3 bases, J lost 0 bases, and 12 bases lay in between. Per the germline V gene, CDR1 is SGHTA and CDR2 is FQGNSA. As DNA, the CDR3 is TGTGCCAGCAGCTTTGCCGGGCCGACCTCTGGAAACACCATATATTTT. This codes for CASSFAGPTSGNTIYF.

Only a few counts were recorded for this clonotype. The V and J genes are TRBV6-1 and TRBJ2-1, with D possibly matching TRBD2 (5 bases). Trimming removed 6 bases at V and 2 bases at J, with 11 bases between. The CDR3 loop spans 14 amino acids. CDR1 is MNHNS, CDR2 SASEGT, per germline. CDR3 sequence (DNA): TGTGCCAGCAGGATTACTAGGGCCTACAATGAGCAGTTCTTC. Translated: CASRITRAYNEQFF.

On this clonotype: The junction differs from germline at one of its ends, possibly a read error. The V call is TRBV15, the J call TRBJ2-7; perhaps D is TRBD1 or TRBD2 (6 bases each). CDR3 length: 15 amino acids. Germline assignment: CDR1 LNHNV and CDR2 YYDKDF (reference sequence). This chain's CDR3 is CATRRGQGTWYEQYF. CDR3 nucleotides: TGTGCCACCAGAAGAGGCCAGGGGACTTGGTACGAGCAGTACTTC. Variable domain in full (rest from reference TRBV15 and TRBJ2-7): DAMVIQNPRYQVTQFGKPVTLSCSQTLNHNVMYWYQQKSSQAPKLLFHYYDKDFNNEADTPDNFQSRRPNTSFCFLDIRSPGLGDTAMYLCATRRGQGTWYEQYFGPGTRLTVT.

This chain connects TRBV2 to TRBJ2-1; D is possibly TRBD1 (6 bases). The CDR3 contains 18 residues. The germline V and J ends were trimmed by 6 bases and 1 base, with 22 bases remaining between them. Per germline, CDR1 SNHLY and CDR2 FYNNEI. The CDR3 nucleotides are TGTGCCAGCAGCGGACCTAGGGGGACACCGGGATCCTACAATGAGCAGTTCTTC. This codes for CASSGPRGTPGSYNEQFF.

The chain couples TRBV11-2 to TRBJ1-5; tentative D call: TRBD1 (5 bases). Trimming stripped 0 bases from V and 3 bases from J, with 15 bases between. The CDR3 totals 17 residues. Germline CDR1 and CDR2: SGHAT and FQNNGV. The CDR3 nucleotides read TGTGCCAGCAGCTTAGATAGGAATGGGGCACACAATCAGCCCCAGCATTTT. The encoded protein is CASSLDRNGAHNQPQHF.

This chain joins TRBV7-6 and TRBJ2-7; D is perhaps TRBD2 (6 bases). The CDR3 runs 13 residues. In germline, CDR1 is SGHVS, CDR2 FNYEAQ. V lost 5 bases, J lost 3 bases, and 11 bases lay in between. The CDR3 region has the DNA TGTGCCAGCAGCCTTGGGGGGAACTACGAGCAGTACTTC. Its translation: CASSLGGNYEQYF.

CDR3 loop: CASSQDQASGGLSSYNEQFF. CDR3 sequence (DNA): TGTGCCAGCAGCCAAGATCAGGCTAGCGGGGGGTTGAGCTCCTACAATGAGCAGTTCTTC. The rearrangement uses TRBV4-2 and TRBJ2-1; 11 bases are shared with TRBD2. V shed 0 bases and J 0 bases; nucleotides not matched to a gene: 10. The length of the CDR3 is 20 residues. Germline values: CDR1 LGHNA, CDR2 YNFKEQ.

CDR3 protein: CSAVQGNMNTEAFF. The CDR3 DNA sequence: TGCAGTGCAGTACAGGGAAATATGAACACTGAAGCTTTCTTT. The gene calls are TRBV20-1 and TRBJ1-1, with TRBD1 as a possible D gene (6 bases). From germline, CDR1 is DFQATT and CDR2 SNEGSKA (reference sequence). The CDR3 runs 14 residues. Trimming removed 6 bases from V and 0 bases from J, with 14 bases in between.

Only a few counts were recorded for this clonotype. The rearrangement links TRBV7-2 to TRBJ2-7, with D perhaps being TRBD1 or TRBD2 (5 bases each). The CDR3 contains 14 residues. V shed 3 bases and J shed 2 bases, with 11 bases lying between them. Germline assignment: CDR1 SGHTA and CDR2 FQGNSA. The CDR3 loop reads CASSFLGTTYEQYF. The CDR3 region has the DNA TGTGCCAGCAGCTTTCTCGGGACGACCTACGAGCAGTACTTC.

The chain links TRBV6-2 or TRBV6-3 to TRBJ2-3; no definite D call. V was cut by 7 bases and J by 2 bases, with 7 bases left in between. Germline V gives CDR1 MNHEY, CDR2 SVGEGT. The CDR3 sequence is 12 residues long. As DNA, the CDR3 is TGTGCCAGCAACCCTGACACAGATACGCAGTATTTT. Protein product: CASNPDTDTQYF.

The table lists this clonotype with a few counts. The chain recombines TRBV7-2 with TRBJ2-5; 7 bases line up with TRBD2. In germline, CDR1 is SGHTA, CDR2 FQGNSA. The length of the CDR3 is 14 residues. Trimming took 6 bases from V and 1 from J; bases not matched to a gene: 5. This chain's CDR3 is CASSTGTTQETQYF. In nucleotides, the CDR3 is TGTGCCAGCAGTACCGGGACTACCCAAGAGACCCAGTACTTC.

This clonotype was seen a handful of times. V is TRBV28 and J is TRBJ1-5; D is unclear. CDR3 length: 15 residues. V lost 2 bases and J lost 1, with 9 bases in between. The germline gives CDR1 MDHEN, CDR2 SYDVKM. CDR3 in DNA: TGTGCCAGCAGTTTAAAGGTTGGGAGCAATCAGCCCCAGCATTTT. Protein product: CASSLKVGSNQPQHF.

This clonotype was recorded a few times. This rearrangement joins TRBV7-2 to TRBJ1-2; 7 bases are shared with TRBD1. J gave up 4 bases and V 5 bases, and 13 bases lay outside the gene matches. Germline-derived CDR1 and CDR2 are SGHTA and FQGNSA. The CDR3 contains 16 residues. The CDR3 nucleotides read TGTGCCAGCAGCCGAGAGGGGGACAGCCCTCGCTATGGCTACACCTTC. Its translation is CASSREGDSPRYGYTF.

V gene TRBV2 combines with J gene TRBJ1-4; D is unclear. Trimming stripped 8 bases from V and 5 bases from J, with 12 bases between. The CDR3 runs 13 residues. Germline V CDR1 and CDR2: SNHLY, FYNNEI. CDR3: CASRLELNEKLFF. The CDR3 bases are TGTGCCAGCCGTCTGGAACTAAATGAAAAACTGTTTTTT.